Here is one T cell receptor beta chain with its context. The target of this receptor is not known. Base qualities are not at hand, and no much larger clone is one base apart. Using the deep immunoSEQ assay, TCR CDR3 regions were amplified from genomic DNA by multiplex PCR. Genomic DNA extracted from each cell subset was distributed evenly over all wells of several immunoSEQ 96-well plates, and each plate served as one replicate. For sorted subsets, around 0.2 ug of genomic DNA, equivalent to some 33,000 T cell genomes, went into each replicate PCR. Purified libraries were quantified with a Qubit 3.0 fluorometer, sized on a Bioanalyzer 2100, and re-quantified with the KAPA Library Quantification kit. Every immunoSEQ 96-well plate was sequenced on a separate single-read 150-cycle Illumina NextSeq 550 flow cell. In the authors' own workflow: Because only junctional sequences without quality scores were contained in the immunoSEQ output, filtering matching that applied to full-length reads could not be performed. Sequences were annotated with PyIR, a Python wrapper for IgBLAST v1.9, and V/J genes and CDR3 were assigned using IMGT germline references. Reads were removed for weak V/J assignments (E-value above 1e-6), missing CDR3, stop codons, out-of-frame junctions, or ambiguous translated residues. A V3J clonotype was defined by an identical inferred V gene, J gene, and CDR3 amino acid sequence. The percentage overlap between two repertoires was calculated by dividing the number of shared unique clonotypes by the size of the smaller repertoire. Three approaches were used to assess repertoire richness: RTK rarefaction, the Chao1 estimator, and Recon v2.1 estimates of unobserved clonotypes. OLGA was used to compute generation probabilities for all TCRbeta clonotypes that the gDNA method yielded from a few donors. TCRdb limited this immuneACCESS table to in-frame rearrangements with V and J called. A share of clones is missing; checked studies link under half to unresolved V genes, and the rest is unexplained. V and J calls plus clone size are reproduced from that table; the DNA served to infer D and trimming. This sample gives a few hundred thousand clones in total; 73% of them show up just once. 10% of the sample lies in the top ten.

The data were obtained in a study of shared clonotypes between healthy human individuals (TCRdb year 2020). Describing the broader study: A few men and two women, aged 18 to 49 years, made up the cohort. Per donor, three plates each were used for CD4 naive and CD4 memory, two for CD8 naive, and one for CD8 memory. Blood TCR repertoires of a handful of healthy adults were deeply sequenced to estimate repertoire size and the extent of clonotype sharing between individuals. Different laboratories and diverse techniques were used to prepare libraries and sequence TCR repertoires, to increase sequencing depth and limit assay-specific biases. Per donor, leukapheresis produced somewhere between about 0.85 and 9.5 billion PBMCs. Broader findings and caveats from the paper: Based on pairwise subsampling, the degree of clonotype sharing among donors was expected to be affected by sequencing depth. Naive subsets generally had larger estimated clonotype richness than memory subsets did. Because the study included a small number of donors, the genetic and exposure-history diversity represented was limited. Sampling was limited to blood, and TCR repertoires in tissue likely differ from TCR repertoires in blood. Compared with non-shared clonotypes, clonotypes shared by all four sorted-subset donors had higher generation probabilities. Incomplete sequencing was indicated by rarefaction of sorted-subset datasets, despite the large sequencing depth. Across a few donors, about 5% of naive CD4, roughly 3.5% of naive CD8, under 2.5% of memory CD4, and about 0.4% of memory CD8 clonotypes were shared.

Taken from the germline V gene, the CDR1 and CDR2 loops are SGHTA and FQGNSA. V sheds 5 bases and J sheds 5 bases, leaving 18 bases between their ends. Including cysteine and phenylalanine, the CDR3 has 15 amino acids. The DNA shown is the 45-base CDR3, in frame from base 1. The donors were healthy, HIV-negative adults who had no recently reported acute infections or vaccinations. Only Caucasian adults living in Nashville, Tennessee, USA were represented among the donors. CD4+ T cells were enriched through magnetic negative selection, after which naive cells were positively selected on CD45RA and the remaining negative fraction served as the memory subset. After blood collection by leukapheresis, PBMCs were isolated using Ficoll-Histopaque density gradient centrifugation and then cryopreserved in the vapor phase of liquid nitrogen. Analytical flow cytometry was used to check the purity and quantity of each magnetically sorted T cell population. From each sorted fraction, genomic DNA was isolated and quantified by UV absorbance on a Nanodrop 2000c.

The sequence derives from a man aged 25 to 40 in good health. Recombination connected TRBV7-2 to TRBJ2-5; TRBD2 could be the D gene, as 7 bases match. Sequenced: memory CD4+ T cells sorted from blood. Reading the label with the study, this specimen's cell subset or site is: CD45RA-negative fraction. The nucleotide sequence reads TGTGCCAGCAGCACCCGGGGGGCCCTGGGGGAGACCCAGTACTTC. This yields the protein CASSTRGALGETQYF.